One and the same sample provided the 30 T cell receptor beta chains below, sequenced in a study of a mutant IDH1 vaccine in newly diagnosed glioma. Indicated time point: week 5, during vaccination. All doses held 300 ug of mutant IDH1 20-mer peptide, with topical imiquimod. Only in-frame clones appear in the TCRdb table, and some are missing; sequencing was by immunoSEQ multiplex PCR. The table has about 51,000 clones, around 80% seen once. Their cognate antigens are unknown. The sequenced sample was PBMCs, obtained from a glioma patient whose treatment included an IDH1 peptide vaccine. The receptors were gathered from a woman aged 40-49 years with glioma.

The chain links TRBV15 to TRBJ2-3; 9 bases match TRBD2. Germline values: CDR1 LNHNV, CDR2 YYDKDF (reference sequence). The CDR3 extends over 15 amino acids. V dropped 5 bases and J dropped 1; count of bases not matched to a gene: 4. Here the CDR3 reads CATSEPSGGTDTQYF. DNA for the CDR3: TGTGCCACCAGCGAGCCTAGCGGGGGCACAGATACGCAGTATTTT.

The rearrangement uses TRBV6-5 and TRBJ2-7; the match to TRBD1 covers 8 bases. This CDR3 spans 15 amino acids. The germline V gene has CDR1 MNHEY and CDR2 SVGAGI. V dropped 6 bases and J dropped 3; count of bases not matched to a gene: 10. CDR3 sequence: CASRRDRGVYYEQYF. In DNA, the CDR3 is TGTGCCAGCAGGCGCGACAGGGGCGTCTACTACGAGCAGTACTTC.

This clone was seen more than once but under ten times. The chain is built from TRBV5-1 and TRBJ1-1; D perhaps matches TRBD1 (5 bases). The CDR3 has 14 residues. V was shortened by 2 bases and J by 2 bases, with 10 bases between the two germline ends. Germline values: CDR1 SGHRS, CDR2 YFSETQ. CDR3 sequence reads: CASSLNQGNTEAFF. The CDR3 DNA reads TGCGCCAGCAGCTTAAACCAGGGTAACACTGAAGCTTTCTTT.

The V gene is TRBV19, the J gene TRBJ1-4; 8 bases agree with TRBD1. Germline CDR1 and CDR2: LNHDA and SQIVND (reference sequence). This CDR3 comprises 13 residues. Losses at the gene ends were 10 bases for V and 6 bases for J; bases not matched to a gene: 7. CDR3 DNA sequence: TGTGCCACCACGCTCAGGGGGCATGAAAAACTGTTTTTT. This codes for CATTLRGHEKLFF.

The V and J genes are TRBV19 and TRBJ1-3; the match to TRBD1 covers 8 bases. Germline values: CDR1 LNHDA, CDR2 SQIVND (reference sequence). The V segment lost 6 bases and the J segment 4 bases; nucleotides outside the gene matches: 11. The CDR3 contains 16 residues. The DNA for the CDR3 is TGTGCCAGTAGAACCTTCGACAGGGGTTCAGGAAACACCATATATTTT. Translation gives CASRTFDRGSGNTIYF.

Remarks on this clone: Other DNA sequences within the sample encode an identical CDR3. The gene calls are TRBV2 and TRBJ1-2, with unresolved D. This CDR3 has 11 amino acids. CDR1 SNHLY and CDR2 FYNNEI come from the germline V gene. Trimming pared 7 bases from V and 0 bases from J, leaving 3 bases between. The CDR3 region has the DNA TGTGCCAGCACTACTAACTATGGCTACACCTTC. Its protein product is CASTTNYGYTF.

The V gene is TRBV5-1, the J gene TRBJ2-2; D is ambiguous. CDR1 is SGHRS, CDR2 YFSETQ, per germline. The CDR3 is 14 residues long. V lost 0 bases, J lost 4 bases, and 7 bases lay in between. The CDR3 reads CASSLEGITGELFF. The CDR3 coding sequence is TGCGCCAGCAGCTTGGAAGGAATCACCGGGGAGCTGTTTTTT.

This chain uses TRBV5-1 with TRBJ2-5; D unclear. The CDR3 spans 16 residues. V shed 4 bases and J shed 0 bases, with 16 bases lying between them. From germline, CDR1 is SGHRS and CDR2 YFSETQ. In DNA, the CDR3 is TGCGCCAGCAGCACCGCCTGGTTCCCGTACCAAGAGACCCAGTACTTC. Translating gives CASSTAWFPYQETQYF.

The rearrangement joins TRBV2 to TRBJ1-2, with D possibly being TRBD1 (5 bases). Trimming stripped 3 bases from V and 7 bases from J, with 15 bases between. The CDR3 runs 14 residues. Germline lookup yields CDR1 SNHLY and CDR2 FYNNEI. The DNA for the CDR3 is TGTGCCAGCAGTGATGGGGGGGTGTCCCTTGGCTACACCTTC. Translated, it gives CASSDGGVSLGYTF.

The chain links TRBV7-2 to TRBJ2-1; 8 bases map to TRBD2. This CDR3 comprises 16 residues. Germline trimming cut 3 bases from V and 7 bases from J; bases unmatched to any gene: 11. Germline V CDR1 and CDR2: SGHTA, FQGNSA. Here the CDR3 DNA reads TGTGCCAGCAGCTTGAGAGGCCGGGGGGGCCAGAATGAGCAGTTCTTC. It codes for CASSLRGRGGQNEQFF.

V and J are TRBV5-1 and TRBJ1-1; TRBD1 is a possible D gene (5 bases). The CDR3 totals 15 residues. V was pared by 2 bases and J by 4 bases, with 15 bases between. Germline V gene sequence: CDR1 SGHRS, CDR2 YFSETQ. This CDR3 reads CASSFTGPPLTEAFF. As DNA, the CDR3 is TGCGCCAGCAGCTTTACGGGACCGCCGCTCACTGAAGCTTTCTTT.

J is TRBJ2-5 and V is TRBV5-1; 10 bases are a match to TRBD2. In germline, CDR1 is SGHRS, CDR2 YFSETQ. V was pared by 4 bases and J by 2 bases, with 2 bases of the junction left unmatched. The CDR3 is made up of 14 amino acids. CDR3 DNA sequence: TGCGCCAGCAGCGGAGCGGGGGGGCAAGAGACCCAGTACTTC. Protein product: CASSGAGGQETQYF.

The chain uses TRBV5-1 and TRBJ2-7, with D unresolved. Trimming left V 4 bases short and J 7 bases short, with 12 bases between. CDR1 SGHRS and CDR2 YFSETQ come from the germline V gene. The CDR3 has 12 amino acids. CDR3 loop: CASSPPSYEQYF. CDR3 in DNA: TGCGCCAGCAGCCCCCCCTCTTATGAGCAGTACTTC. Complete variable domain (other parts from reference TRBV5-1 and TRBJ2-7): KAGVTQTPRYLIKTRGQQVTLSCSPISGHRSVSWYQQTPGQGLQFLFEYFSETQRNKGNFPGRFSGRQFSNSRSEMNVSTLELGDSALYLCASSPPSYEQYFGPGTRLTVT.

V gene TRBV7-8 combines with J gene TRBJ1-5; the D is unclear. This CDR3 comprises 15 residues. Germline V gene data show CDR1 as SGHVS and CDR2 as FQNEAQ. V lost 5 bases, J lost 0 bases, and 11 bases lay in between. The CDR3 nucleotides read TGTGCCAGCAGCCCCCAAGGAATTAGCAATCAGCCCCAGCATTTT. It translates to CASSPQGISNQPQHF.

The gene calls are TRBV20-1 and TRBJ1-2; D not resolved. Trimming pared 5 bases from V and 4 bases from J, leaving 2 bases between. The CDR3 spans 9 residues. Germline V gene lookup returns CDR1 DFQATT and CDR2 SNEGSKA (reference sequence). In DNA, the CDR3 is TGCAGTGCTTCCTATGGCTACACCTTC. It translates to CSASYGYTF.

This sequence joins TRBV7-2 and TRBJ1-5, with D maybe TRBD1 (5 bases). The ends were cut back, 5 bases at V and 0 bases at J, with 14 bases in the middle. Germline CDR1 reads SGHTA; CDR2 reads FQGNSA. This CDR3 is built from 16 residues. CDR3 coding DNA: TGTGCCAGCAGCCCATGGGCGCAGGGTAGCAATCAGCCCCAGCATTTT. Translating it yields CASSPWAQGSNQPQHF.

CDR3 region: CASSQDYRTGEKLFF. In DNA form, the CDR3 reads TGTGCCAGCAGCCAAGACTACAGGACGGGTGAAAAACTGTTTTTT. The rearrangement joins TRBV4-2 to TRBJ1-4, with a tentative D call TRBD1 (5 bases). V gave up 0 bases and J gave up 7 bases, with 12 bases separating them. The CDR3 spans 15 residues. Germline V gene sequence: CDR1 LGHNA, CDR2 YNFKEQ.

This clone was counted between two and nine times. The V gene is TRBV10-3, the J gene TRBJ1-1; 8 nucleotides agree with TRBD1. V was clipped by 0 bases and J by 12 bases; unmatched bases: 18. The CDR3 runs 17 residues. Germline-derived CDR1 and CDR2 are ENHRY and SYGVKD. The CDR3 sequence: CAISESRLAGGEFQTFF. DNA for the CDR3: TGTGCCATCAGTGAGTCGAGATTGGCAGGGGGCGAATTTCAAACTTTCTTT.

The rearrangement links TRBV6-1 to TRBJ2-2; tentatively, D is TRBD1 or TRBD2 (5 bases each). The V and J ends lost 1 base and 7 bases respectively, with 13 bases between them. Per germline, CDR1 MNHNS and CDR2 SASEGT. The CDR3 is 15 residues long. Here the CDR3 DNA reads TGTGCCAGCAGTGAAGAGGGGTCTCGGGGCGGGGAGCTGTTTTTT. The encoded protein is CASSEEGSRGGELFF.

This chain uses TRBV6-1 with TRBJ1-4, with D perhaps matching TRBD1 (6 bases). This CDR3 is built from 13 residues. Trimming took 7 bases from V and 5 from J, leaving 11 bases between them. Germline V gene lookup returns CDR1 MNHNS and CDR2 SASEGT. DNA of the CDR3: TGTGCCAGCAATAACAGGGAAAATGAAAAACTGTTTTTT. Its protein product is CASNNRENEKLFF.

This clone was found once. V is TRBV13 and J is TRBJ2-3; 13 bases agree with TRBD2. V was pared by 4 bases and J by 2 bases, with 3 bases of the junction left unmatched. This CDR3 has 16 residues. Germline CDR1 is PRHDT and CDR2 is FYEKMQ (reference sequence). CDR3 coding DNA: TGTGCCAGCAGCTCCACTAGCGGGGGGGACACAGATACGCAGTATTTT. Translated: CASSSTSGGDTDTQYF.

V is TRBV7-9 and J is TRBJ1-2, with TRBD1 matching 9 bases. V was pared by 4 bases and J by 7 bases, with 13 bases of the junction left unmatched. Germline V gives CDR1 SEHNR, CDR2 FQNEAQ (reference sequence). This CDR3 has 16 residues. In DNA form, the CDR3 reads TGTGCCAGCAGCTCGTGGGACAGGGCATCGCTCCCTGGCTACACCTTC. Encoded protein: CASSSWDRASLPGYTF.

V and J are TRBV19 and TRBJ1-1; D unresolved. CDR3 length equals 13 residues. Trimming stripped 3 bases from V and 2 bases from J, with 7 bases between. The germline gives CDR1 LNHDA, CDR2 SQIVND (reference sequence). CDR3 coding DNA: TGTGCCAGTAGTATTAAGGGAAACACTGAAGCTTTCTTT. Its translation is CASSIKGNTEAFF.

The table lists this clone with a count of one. CDR3 bases: TGTGCCAGCAGTTACTCGATTTTAGCGGGCACCGGGGAGCTGTTTTTT. Translation gives CASSYSILAGTGELFF. The chain carries TRBV6-5 and TRBJ2-2, with TRBD2 identical over 7 bases. The CDR3 length is 16 residues. With V trimmed by 0 bases and J by 4 bases, 5 bases remained unmatched. The germline CDR1 and CDR2 sequences are MNHEY and SVGAGI.

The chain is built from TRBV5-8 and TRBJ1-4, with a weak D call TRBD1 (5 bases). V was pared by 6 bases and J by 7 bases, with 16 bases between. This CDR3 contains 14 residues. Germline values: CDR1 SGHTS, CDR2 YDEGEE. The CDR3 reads CASIRPGAGEKLFF. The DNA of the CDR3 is TGTGCCAGCATCCGCCCCGGGGCGGGTGAAAAACTGTTTTTT. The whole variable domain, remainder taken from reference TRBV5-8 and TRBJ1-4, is EAGVTQSPTHLIKTRGQQATLRCSPISGHTSVYWYQQALGLGLQFLLWYDEGEERNRGNFPPRFSGRQFPNYSSELNVNALELEDSALYLCASIRPGAGEKLFFGSGTQLSVL.

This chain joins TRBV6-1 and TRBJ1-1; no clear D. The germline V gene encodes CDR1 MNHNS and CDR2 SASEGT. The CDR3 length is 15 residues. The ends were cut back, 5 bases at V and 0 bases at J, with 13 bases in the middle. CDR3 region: CASSLLSGMNTEAFF. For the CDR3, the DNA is TGTGCCAGCAGTCTCCTCTCAGGTATGAACACTGAAGCTTTCTTT.

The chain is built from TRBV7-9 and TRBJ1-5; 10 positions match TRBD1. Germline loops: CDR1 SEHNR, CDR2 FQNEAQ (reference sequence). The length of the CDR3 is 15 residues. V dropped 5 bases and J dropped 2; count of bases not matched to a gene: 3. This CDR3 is CASSVGQGGNQPQHF. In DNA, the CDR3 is TGTGCCAGCAGCGTAGGACAGGGGGGCAATCAGCCCCAGCATTTT.

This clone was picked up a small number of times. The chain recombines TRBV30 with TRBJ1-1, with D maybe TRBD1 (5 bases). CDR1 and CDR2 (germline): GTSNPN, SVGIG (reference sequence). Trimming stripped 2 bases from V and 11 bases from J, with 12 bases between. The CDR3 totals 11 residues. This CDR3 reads CAWSKREGAFF. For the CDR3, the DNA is TGTGCCTGGAGTAAAAGGGAGGGGGCTTTCTTT. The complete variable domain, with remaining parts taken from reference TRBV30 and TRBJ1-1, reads SQTIHQWPATLVQPVGSPLSLECTVEGTSNPNLYWYRQAAGRGLQLLFYSVGIGQISSEVPQNLSASRPQDRQFILSSKKLLLSDSGFYLCAWSKREGAFFGQGTRLTVV.

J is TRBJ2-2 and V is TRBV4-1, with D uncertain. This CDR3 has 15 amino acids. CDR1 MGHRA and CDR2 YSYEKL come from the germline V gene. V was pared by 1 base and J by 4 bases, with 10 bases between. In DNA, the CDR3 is TGCGCCAGCAGCCAAGGAGACCGCGCCACCGGGGAGCTGTTTTTT. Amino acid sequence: CASSQGDRATGELFF.

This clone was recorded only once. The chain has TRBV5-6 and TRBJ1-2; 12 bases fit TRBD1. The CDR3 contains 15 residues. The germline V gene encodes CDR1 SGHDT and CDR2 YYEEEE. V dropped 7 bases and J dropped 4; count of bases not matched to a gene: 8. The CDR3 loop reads CASRDRGPSSYGYTF. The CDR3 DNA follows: TGTGCCAGCCGGGACAGGGGGCCTTCTTCCTATGGCTACACCTTC.